This passage covers 16 T cell receptor beta chains from one sample sequenced in a study of shared clonotypes between healthy human individuals. Profiled with immunoSEQ multiplex PCR; TCRdb holds only in-frame clones, not every one. The sample holds roughly 2.1 million clones, approximately 94% seen once. The naive CD8 subset, CD45RO-negative cells positively selected for CCR7, excluded terminally differentiated effector memory CD45RA+ cells. The sequenced sample was naive CD8+ T cells from PBMCs. Receptors were obtained from a man aged 18 to 29 in good health. Some clones in this sample may be carry-over from other donors' samples.

The chain uses TRBV27 and TRBJ2-7; no definite D call. CDR1 and CDR2 (germline): MNHEY, SMNVEV (reference sequence). V was trimmed by 2 bases and J by 4 bases, leaving 18 bases between them. CDR3 length: 16 residues. CDR3 amino acids: CASSLNPAQGAYEQYF. The CDR3 region has the DNA TGTGCCAGCAGTTTAAATCCAGCCCAAGGAGCTTACGAGCAGTACTTC.

The chain has TRBV9 and TRBJ2-3; D is unclear. Germline CDR1 is SGDLS and CDR2 is YYNGEE. The CDR3 consists of 15 residues. V lost 0 bases to trimming and J lost 2 bases, with 10 bases between them. The CDR3 region has the DNA TGTGCCAGCAGCGTAGAGTCTCGCCTCACAGATACGCAGTATTTT. This codes for CASSVESRLTDTQYF.

The V call is TRBV7-9, the J call TRBJ1-5; D might be TRBD1 (6 bases). The V end was cut by 5 bases, the J end by 3 bases, with 17 bases between. The CDR3 is made up of 16 amino acids. Germline V gives CDR1 SEHNR, CDR2 FQNEAQ (reference sequence). This CDR3 is CASSPRTAMNNQPQHF. The CDR3 coding sequence is TGTGCCAGCAGCCCCCGGACAGCTATGAACAATCAGCCCCAGCATTTT. The variable domain in full, completed from reference TRBV7-9 and TRBJ1-5, reads DTGVSQNPRHKITKRGQNVTFRCDPISEHNRLYWYRQTLGQGPEFLTYFQNEAQLEKSRLLSDRFSAERPKGSFSTLEIQRTEQGDSAMYLCASSPRTAMNNQPQHFGDGTRLSIL.

This chain uses TRBV27 with TRBJ1-2, with D maybe TRBD1 (6 bases). Germline lookup yields CDR1 MNHEY and CDR2 SMNVEV (reference sequence). V was clipped by 5 bases and J by 4 bases, with 20 bases between them. CDR3 length equals 16 residues. This CDR3 is CASSPSSGQLSYGYTF. CDR3 bases: TGTGCCAGCAGTCCCTCATCCGGACAGTTATCCTATGGCTACACCTTC.

As regards this clone: The same CDR3 is also encoded by other DNA sequences in this sample. This rearrangement joins TRBV4-1 to TRBJ2-1, with 8 bases that match TRBD2. The V segment lost 0 bases and the J segment 4 bases; nucleotides outside the gene matches: 5. The CDR3 length is 16 residues. The germline V gene has CDR1 MGHRA and CDR2 YSYEKL. The CDR3 sequence is CASSQDRLASYNEQFF. CDR3 DNA: TGCGCCAGCAGCCAAGATCGACTAGCGAGTTACAATGAGCAGTTCTTC.

The chain recombines TRBV27 with TRBJ2-1, with 8 bases aligning to TRBD2. With V trimmed by 8 bases and J by 4 bases, 4 bases remained unmatched. This CDR3 spans 13 amino acids. In germline, CDR1 is MNHEY, CDR2 SMNVEV (reference sequence). The CDR3 region is CASRERGYNEQFF. CDR3 DNA sequence: TGTGCCAGCCGGGAGCGGGGGTACAATGAGCAGTTCTTC.

This clone was recorded once. The chain links TRBV6-5 to TRBJ1-2; D perhaps matches TRBD1 (6 bases). The length of the CDR3 is 15 residues. The V end lost 0 bases, the J end lost 7 bases, and 15 bases lay between the germline ends. In germline, CDR1 is MNHEY, CDR2 SVGAGI. The CDR3 loop is CASSYSEGGRSGYTF. CDR3 coding DNA: TGTGCCAGCAGTTACTCCGAGGGGGGTCGGAGTGGCTACACCTTC.

The genes are TRBV10-2 and TRBJ2-5, with D perhaps assigned TRBD1 or TRBD2 (5 bases each). CDR3 length: 15 residues. V shed 7 bases and J shed 4 bases, with 19 bases lying between them. The germline CDR1 and CDR2 sequences are WSHSY and SAAADI. The CDR3 nucleotides are TGCGCCAGCACCCTTCATGGGGGAGAGAGAGAGACCCAGTACTTC. Protein product: CASTLHGGERETQYF.

The sample holds one count of this clone. The genes are TRBV27 and TRBJ2-7; no reliable D call. In germline, CDR1 is MNHEY, CDR2 SMNVEV (reference sequence). V was clipped by 4 bases and J by 0 bases, with 10 bases between them. This CDR3 has 14 residues. This CDR3 reads CASSSMAYSYEQYF. CDR3 coding DNA: TGTGCCAGCAGTTCGATGGCCTACTCCTACGAGCAGTACTTC.

A note on this clone: The same CDR3 can be traced to other DNA sequences in this sample. V is TRBV19 and J is TRBJ1-5; no clear D. The V gene's germline CDR1 is LNHDA and CDR2 SQIVND (reference sequence). CDR3 size: 12 residues. With 1 base removed from V and 6 bases from J, the gap between germline ends came to 4 bases. The CDR3 here is CASSIAGQPQHF. CDR3 coding DNA: TGTGCCAGTAGTATAGCGGGTCAGCCCCAGCATTTT.

The rearrangement joins TRBV10-3 to TRBJ2-2; 9 bases are shared with TRBD2. Germline trimming cut 6 bases from V and 2 bases from J; bases unmatched to any gene: 16. Germline values: CDR1 ENHRY, CDR2 SYGVKD. This CDR3 is built from 19 residues. The CDR3 loop reads CAIRGVAGDLEANTGELFF. CDR3 DNA: TGTGCCATCAGAGGAGTAGCGGGAGATCTGGAAGCCAACACCGGGGAGCTGTTTTTT.

The chain employs TRBV15 and TRBJ1-1, with no clear D. The CDR3 extends over 16 amino acids. With 0 bases removed from V and 5 bases from J, the gap between germline ends came to 16 bases. The germline CDR1 and CDR2 sequences are LNHNV and YYDKDF (reference sequence). The CDR3 region has the DNA TGTGCCACCAGCAGAGAAGTTACGGCTTTGGGGACTGAAGCTTTCTTT. Translation gives CATSREVTALGTEAFF.

The chain joins TRBV19 to TRBJ2-4, with 8 nucleotides matching TRBD1. CDR3 length: 15 amino acids. Germline loops: CDR1 LNHDA, CDR2 SQIVND (reference sequence). V gave up 8 bases and J gave up 1 base; unmatched junction bases: 7. The CDR3 here is CASDRGAMAKNIQYF. Here the CDR3 DNA reads TGTGCCAGTGACAGGGGCGCAATGGCCAAAAACATTCAGTACTTC.

This rearrangement joins TRBV27 to TRBJ2-1, with D possibly called TRBD1 or TRBD2 (5 bases each). The germline V gene encodes CDR1 MNHEY and CDR2 SMNVEV (reference sequence). The CDR3 loop spans 16 amino acids. With 5 bases removed from V and 4 bases from J, the gap between germline ends came to 18 bases. The DNA of the CDR3 is TGTGCCAGCAGTCGGCCCGGGACCGACAGATACAATGAGCAGTTCTTC. Translated, it gives CASSRPGTDRYNEQFF.

The chain couples TRBV5-6 to TRBJ2-3, with 10 bases matching TRBD2. The germline CDR1 and CDR2 sequences are SGHDT and YYEEEE. J lost 0 bases, V lost 3 bases, and 4 bases had no gene match. The CDR3 spans 16 residues. The CDR3 sequence: CASSSETSGSTDTQYF. CDR3 DNA: TGTGCCAGCAGCTCAGAGACTAGCGGGAGCACAGATACGCAGTATTTT.

The chain links TRBV29-1 to TRBJ2-2, with a weak D call TRBD1 (5 bases). The germline V and J ends were trimmed by 2 bases and 7 bases, with 23 bases remaining between them. CDR1 and CDR2 from the germline V gene are SQVTM and ANQGSEA. The CDR3 sequence is 17 residues long. The CDR3 region has the DNA TGCAGCGTTGAATGGGATTTTGGGCAGGGCCCAAGCGGGGAGCTGTTTTTT. Protein sequence: CSVEWDFGQGPSGELFF.